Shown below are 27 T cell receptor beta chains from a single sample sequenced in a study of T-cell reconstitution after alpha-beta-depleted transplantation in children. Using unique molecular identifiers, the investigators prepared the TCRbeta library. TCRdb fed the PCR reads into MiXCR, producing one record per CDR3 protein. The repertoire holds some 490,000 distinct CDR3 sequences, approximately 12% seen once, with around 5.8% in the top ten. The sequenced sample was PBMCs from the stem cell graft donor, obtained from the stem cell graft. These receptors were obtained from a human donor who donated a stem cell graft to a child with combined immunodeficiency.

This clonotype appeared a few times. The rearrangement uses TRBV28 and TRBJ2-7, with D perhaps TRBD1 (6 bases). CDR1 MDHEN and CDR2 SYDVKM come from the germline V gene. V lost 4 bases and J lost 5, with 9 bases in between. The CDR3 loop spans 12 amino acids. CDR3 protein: CASSSGVDEQYF. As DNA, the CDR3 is TGTGCCAGCAGTTCAGGGGTAGACGAGCAGTACTTC.

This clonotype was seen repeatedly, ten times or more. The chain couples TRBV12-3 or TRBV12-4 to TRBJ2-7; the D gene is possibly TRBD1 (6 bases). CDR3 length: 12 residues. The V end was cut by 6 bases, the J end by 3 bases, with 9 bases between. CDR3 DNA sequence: TGTGCCAGCAGAATACAGGGCTACGAGCAGTACTTC. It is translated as CASRIQGYEQYF.

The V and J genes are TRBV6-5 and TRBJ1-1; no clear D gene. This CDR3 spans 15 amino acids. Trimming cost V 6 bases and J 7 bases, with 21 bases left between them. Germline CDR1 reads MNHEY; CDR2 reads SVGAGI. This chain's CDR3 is CASSRIGTRTFEAFF. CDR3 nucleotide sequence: TGTGCCAGCAGCCGAATCGGCACGAGGACGTTTGAAGCTTTCTTT.

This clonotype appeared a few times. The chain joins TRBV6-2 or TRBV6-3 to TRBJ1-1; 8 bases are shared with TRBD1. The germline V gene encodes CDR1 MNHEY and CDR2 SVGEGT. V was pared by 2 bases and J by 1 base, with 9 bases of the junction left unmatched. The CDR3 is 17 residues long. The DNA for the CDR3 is TGTGCCAGCAGTTACCCGGGACAGGAGTCCTGGAACACTGAAGCTTTCTTT. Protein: CASSYPGQESWNTEAFF.

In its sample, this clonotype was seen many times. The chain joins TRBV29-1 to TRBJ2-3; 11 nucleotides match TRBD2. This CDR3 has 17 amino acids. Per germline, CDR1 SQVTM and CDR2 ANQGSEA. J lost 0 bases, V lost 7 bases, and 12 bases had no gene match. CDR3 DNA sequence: TGCAGCGGGGTGACTAGCGGGGCGAGAACTAGCACAGATACGCAGTATTTT. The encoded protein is CSGVTSGARTSTDTQYF.

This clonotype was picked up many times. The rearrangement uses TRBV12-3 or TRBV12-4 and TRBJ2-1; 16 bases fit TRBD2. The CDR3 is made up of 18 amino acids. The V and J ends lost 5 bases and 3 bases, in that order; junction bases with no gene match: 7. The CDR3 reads CASSLPGLAGGIYNEQFF. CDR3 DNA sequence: TGTGCCAGCAGTCTTCCGGGACTAGCGGGAGGGATCTACAATGAGCAGTTCTTC.

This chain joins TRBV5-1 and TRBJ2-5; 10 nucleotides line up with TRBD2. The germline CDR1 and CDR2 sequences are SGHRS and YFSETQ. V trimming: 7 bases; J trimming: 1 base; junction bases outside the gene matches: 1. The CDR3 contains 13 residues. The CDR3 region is CASGLAVQETQYF. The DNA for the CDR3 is TGCGCCAGCGGACTAGCGGTCCAAGAGACCCAGTACTTC.

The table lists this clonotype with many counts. CDR3 amino acids: CASSQAQGSYNEQFF. The CDR3 DNA sequence: TGCGCCAGCAGCCAAGCGCAGGGCTCCTACAATGAGCAGTTCTTC. The chain is built from TRBV4-3 and TRBJ2-1; TRBD1 is a possible D gene (5 bases). The germline V gene has CDR1 LGHNA and CDR2 YSLEER. Trimming stripped 1 base from V and 0 bases from J, with 7 bases between. CDR3 length equals 15 residues.

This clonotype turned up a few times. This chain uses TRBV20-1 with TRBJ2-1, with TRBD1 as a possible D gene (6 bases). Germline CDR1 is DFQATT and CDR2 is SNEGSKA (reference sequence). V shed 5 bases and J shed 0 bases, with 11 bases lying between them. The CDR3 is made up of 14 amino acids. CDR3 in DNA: TGCAGTGCTCACTCGACAGGCTCCTACAATGAGCAGTTCTTC. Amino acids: CSAHSTGSYNEQFF.

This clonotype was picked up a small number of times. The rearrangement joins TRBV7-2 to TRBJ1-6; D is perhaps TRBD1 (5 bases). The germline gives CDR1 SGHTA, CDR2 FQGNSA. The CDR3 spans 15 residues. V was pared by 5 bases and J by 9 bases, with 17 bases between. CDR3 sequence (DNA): TGTGCCAGCAGCCGCGGGGGATATGGTAGTTCACCCCTCCACTTT. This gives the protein CASSRGGYGSSPLHF.

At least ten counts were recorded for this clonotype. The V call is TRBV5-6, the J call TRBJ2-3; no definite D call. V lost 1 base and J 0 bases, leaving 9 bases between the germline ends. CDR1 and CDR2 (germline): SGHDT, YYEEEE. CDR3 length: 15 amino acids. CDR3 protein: CASSLSPTSTDTQYF. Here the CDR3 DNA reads TGTGCCAGCAGCTTGAGTCCAACAAGCACAGATACGCAGTATTTT.

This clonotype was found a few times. This CDR3 is CAISESVGWDIQYF. The CDR3 DNA reads as TGTGCCATCAGTGAGTCGGTGGGTTGGGACATTCAGTACTTC. This chain joins TRBV10-3 and TRBJ2-4; D gene unclear. Germline V gives CDR1 ENHRY, CDR2 SYGVKD. The CDR3 contains 14 residues. With 0 bases removed from V and 8 bases from J, the gap between germline ends came to 11 bases.

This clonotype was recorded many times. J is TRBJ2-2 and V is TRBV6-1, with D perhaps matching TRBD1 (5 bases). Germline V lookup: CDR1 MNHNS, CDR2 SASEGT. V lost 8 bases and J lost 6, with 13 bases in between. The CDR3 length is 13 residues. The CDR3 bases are TGTGCCAGCGAAAAAAGGGGTTCCGGGGAGCTGTTTTTT. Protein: CASEKRGSGELFF.

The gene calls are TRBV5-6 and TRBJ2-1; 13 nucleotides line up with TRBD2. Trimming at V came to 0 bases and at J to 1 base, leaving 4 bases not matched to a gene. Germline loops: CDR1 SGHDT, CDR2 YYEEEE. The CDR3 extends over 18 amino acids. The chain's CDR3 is CASSLAGLAGWSYNEQFF. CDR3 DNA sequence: TGTGCCAGCAGCTTGGCGGGACTAGCGGGGTGGTCCTACAATGAGCAGTTCTTC.

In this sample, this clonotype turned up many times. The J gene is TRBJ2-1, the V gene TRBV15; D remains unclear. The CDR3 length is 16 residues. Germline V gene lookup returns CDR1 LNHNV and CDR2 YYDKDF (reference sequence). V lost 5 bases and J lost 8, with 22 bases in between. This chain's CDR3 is CATSSLVAESGDEQFF. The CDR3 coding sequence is TGTGCCACCAGCTCCTTGGTGGCGGAATCGGGCGATGAGCAGTTCTTC. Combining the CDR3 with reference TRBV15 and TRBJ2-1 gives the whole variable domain DAMVIQNPRYQVTQFGKPVTLSCSQTLNHNVMYWYQQKSSQAPKLLFHYYDKDFNNEADTPDNFQSRRPNTSFCFLDIRSPGLGDTAMYLCATSSLVAESGDEQFFGPGTRLTVL.

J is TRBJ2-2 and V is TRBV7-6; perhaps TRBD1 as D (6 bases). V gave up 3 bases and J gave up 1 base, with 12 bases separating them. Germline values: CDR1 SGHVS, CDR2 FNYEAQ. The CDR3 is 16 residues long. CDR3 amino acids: CASSLEMGQNTGELFF. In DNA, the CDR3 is TGTGCCAGCAGCTTGGAGATGGGACAGAACACCGGGGAGCTGTTTTTT. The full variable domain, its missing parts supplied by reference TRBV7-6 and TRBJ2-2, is GAGVSQSPRYKVTKRGQDVALRCDPISGHVSLYWYRQALGQGPEFLTYFNYEAQQDKSGLPNDRFSAERPEGSISTLTIQRTEQRDSAMYRCASSLEMGQNTGELFFGEGSRLTVL.

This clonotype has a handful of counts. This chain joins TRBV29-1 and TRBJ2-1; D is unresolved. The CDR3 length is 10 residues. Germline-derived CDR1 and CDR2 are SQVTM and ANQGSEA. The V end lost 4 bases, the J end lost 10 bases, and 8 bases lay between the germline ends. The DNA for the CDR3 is TGCAGCGTTGGGCGCGAGGAGCAGTTCTTC. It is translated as CSVGREEQFF.

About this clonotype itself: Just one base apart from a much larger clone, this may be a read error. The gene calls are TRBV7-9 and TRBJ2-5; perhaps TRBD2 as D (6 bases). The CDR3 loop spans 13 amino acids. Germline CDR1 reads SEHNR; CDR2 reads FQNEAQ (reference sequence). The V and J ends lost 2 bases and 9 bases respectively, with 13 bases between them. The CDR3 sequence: CASSLFGGESQYF. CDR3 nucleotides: TGTGCCAGCAGCTTATTCGGCGGGGAGTCCCAGTACTTC. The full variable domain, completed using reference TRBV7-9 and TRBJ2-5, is DTGVSQNPRHKITKRGQNVTFRCDPISEHNRLYWYRQTLGQGPEFLTYFQNEAQLEKSRLLSDRFSAERPKGSFSTLEIQRTEQGDSAMYLCASSLFGGESQYFGPGTRLLVL.

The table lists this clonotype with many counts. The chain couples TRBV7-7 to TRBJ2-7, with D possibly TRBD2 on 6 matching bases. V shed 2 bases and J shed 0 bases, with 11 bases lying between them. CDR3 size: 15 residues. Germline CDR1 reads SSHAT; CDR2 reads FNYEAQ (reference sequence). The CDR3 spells CASSLFPGDSYEQYF. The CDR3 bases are TGTGCCAGCAGCTTATTCCCGGGAGACTCCTACGAGCAGTACTTC.

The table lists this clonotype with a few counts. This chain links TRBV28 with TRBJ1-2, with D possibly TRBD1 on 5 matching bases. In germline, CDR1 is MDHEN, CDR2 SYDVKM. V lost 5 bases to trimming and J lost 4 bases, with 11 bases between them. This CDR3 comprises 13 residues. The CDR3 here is CASSGGTGYGYTF. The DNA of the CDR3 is TGTGCCAGCAGTGGCGGGACTGGCTATGGCTACACCTTC.

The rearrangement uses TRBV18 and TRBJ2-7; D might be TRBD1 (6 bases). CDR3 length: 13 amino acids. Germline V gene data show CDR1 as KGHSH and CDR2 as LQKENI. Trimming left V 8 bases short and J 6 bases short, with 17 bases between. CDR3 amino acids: CASTRDTFSEQYF. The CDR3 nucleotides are TGTGCCAGCACGAGGGACACCTTCTCCGAGCAGTACTTC.

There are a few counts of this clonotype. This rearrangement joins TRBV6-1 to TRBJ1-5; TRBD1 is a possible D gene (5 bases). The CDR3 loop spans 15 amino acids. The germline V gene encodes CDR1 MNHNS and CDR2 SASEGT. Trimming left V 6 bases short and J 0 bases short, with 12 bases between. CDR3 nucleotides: TGTGCCAGCAGGAGGGGATACGATAGCAATCAGCCCCAGCATTTT. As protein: CASRRGYDSNQPQHF.

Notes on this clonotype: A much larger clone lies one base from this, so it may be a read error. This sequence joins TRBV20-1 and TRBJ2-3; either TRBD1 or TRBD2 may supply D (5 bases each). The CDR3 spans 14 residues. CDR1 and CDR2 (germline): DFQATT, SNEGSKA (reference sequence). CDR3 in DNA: TGCAGTGCTACTCAGGGTGGGAGCACAGATAGGCAGTATTTT. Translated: CSATQGGSTDRQYF.

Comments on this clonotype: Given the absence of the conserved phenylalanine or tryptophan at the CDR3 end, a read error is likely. The DNA of the CDR3 is TGTGCCAGCAGTCCCGGGGGGCTGACTGAAGCTTTCTCT. This sequence encodes CASSPGGLTEAFS. The chain has TRBV27 and TRBJ1-1; D possibly corresponds to TRBD1 (6 bases). Germline loops: CDR1 MNHEY, CDR2 SMNVEV (reference sequence). CDR3 size: 13 residues. Trimming left V 5 bases short and J 5 bases short, with 12 bases between.

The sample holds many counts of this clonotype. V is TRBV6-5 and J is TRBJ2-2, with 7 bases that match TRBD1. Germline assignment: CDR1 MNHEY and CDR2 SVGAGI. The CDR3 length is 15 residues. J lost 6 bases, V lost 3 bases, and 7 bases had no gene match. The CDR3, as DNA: TGTGCCAGCAGTTATGGACAGGCTTGGCCCGGGGAGCTGTTTTTT. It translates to CASSYGQAWPGELFF.

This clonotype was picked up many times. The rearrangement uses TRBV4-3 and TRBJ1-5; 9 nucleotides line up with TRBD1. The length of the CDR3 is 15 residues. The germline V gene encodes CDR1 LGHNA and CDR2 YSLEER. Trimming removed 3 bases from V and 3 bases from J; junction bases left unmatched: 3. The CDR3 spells CASSQDRGHNQPQHF. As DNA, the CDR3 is TGCGCCAGCAGCCAGGACAGGGGCCACAATCAGCCCCAGCATTTT.

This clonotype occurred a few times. The DNA for the CDR3 is TGTGCCTGGAGCGACGGGACAGCCTCTAGCACAGATACGCAGTATTTT. Amino acids: CAWSDGTASSTDTQYF. The gene calls are TRBV30 and TRBJ2-3; 7 bases map to TRBD1. Germline CDR1 GTSNPN, CDR2 SVGIG (reference sequence). V lost 3 bases to trimming and J lost 0 bases; unmatched junction nucleotides: 9. The CDR3 is 16 residues long. The full variable domain, with the rest looked up from reference TRBV30 and TRBJ2-3, is SQTIHQWPATLVQPVGSPLSLECTVEGTSNPNLYWYRQAAGRGLQLLFYSVGIGQISSEVPQNLSASRPQDRQFILSSKKLLLSDSGFYLCAWSDGTASSTDTQYFGPGTRLTVL.